This is a list of T cell receptor beta chains from one sample in a study of naive and memory T cell subsets. MiXCR, run by TCRdb on the UMI-ligation and nested PCR reads, gives a single entry per CDR3 protein. The repertoire holds 98,000 or so distinct CDR3 sequences, with around 11% as singletons. Sequencing used naive CD4+ T cells from blood. Source of these receptors: a human donor in good health. CDR3s include the opening cysteine and the closing phenylalanine or tryptophan. The D gene is left open where the match is weak. Rows give clone size only sometimes, using once, few, many, or a class for an expanded clone.

clone size: many; J gene: TRBJ1-1; V gene: TRBV2; D gene: TRBD1; CDR3 DNA: TGTGCCAGCAGGACGGACAGGGTGAACACTGAAGCTTTCTTT; CDR3 protein: CASRTDRVNTEAFF
clone size: -; J gene: TRBJ2-4; V gene: TRBV7-2; D gene: -; CDR3 DNA: TGTGCCAGCAGCTTAGTGGGGTTAGCCAAAAACATTCAGTACTTC; CDR3 protein: CASSLVGLAKNIQYF
clone size: -; J gene: TRBJ2-3; V gene: TRBV19; D gene: -; CDR3 DNA: TGTGCCAGTAGCGACAGGAGCTACACAGATACGCAGTATTTT; CDR3 protein: CASSDRSYTDTQYF
clone size: many; J gene: TRBJ1-1; V gene: TRBV10-3; D gene: -; CDR3 DNA: TGTGCCATCAGTGGACAGGCGAACACTGAAGCTTTCTTT; CDR3 protein: CAISGQANTEAFF
clone size: -; J gene: TRBJ1-6; V gene: TRBV5-4; D gene: -; CDR3 DNA: TGTGCCAGCAGCCGCGGGCAGGGTTGGGATAATTCACCCCTCCACTTT; CDR3 protein: CASSRGQGWDNSPLHF
clone size: few; J gene: TRBJ2-1; V gene: TRBV12-3/TRBV12-4; D gene: TRBD2; CDR3 DNA: TGTGCCAGCAGTTCCCAAGGGACTAGCGCAGCCAATGAGCAGTTCTTC; CDR3 protein: CASSSQGTSAANEQFF
clone size: -; J gene: TRBJ2-1; V gene: TRBV5-1; D gene: TRBD1; CDR3 DNA: TGCGCCAGCAGCTTGGGACAGGGTATCGGTGAGGGGCAGTTCTTC; CDR3 protein: CASSLGQGIGEGQFF
clone size: -; J gene: TRBJ2-5; V gene: TRBV2; D gene: TRBD2; CDR3 DNA: TGTGCCAGCCGGACTCTAGCGGTGGGCGAGACCCAGTACTTC; CDR3 protein: CASRTLAVGETQYF
clone size: -; J gene: TRBJ1-1; V gene: TRBV7-2; D gene: -; CDR3 DNA: TGTGCCAGCAGCTACCCCAGCCCAGCTTTCTTT; CDR3 protein: CASSYPSPAFF
clone size: many; J gene: TRBJ1-5; V gene: TRBV18; D gene: TRBD1; CDR3 DNA: TGTGCCAGCTCAGCAAACCGGGACAGAGCCAATCAGCCCCAGCATTTT; CDR3 protein: CASSANRDRANQPQHF
clone size: few; J gene: TRBJ1-5; V gene: TRBV6-6; D gene: TRBD1; CDR3 DNA: TGTGCCAGCAGTTACTCTCCAGGGGGCGTAAGCAATCAGCCCCAGCATTTT; CDR3 protein: CASSYSPGGVSNQPQHF
clone size: -; J gene: TRBJ2-2; V gene: TRBV9; D gene: TRBD1; CDR3 DNA: TGTGCCAGCAGCAGACAGGGTGGGGGGGAGCTGTTTTTT; CDR3 protein: CASSRQGGGELFF
clone size: -; J gene: TRBJ2-7; V gene: TRBV19; D gene: TRBD1; CDR3 DNA: TGTGCCAGTGGACAGGGGGCAGTTGGCTACGAGCAGTACTTC; CDR3 protein: CASGQGAVGYEQYF
clone size: many; J gene: TRBJ1-5; V gene: TRBV20-1; D gene: -; CDR3 DNA: TGCAGTGCTAGAGGGGGGGAGGTTCAGCCCCAGCATTTT; CDR3 protein: CSARGGEVQPQHF
clone size: -; J gene: TRBJ1-2; V gene: TRBV20-1; D gene: TRBD1; CDR3 DNA: TGCAGTGCTAGCGGGACAGGGGCGAACTATGGCTACACCTTC; CDR3 protein: CSASGTGANYGYTF
clone size: many; J gene: TRBJ2-1; V gene: TRBV20-1; D gene: TRBD2; CDR3 DNA: TGCAGAGTAGCGGGGGGTTCCTACAATGAGCAGTTCTTC; CDR3 protein: CRVAGGSYNEQFF
clone size: few; J gene: TRBJ2-3; V gene: TRBV4-2; D gene: -; CDR3 DNA: TGTGCCAGCAGCCCCCAAGCGGGCCCCAGCACAGATACGCAGTATTTT; CDR3 protein: CASSPQAGPSTDTQYF
clone size: -; J gene: TRBJ2-2; V gene: TRBV29-1; D gene: -; CDR3 DNA: TGCAGCGTGGGGTGGGGGACCGGGGAGCTGTTTTTT; CDR3 protein: CSVGWGTGELFF
clone size: many; J gene: TRBJ2-3; V gene: TRBV9; D gene: -; CDR3 DNA: TGTGCCAGCAGCGTGATAGTTAGCACAGATACGCAGTATTTT; CDR3 protein: CASSVIVSTDTQYF
clone size: many; J gene: TRBJ2-7; V gene: TRBV12-3/TRBV12-4; D gene: -; CDR3 DNA: TGTGCCAGCAGTTTAGGTGTAGGCGAGCAGTACTTC; CDR3 protein: CASSLGVGEQYF
clone size: many; J gene: TRBJ2-1; V gene: TRBV7-2; D gene: TRBD2; CDR3 DNA: TGTGCCAGCAGCCTTGCGAGCGCTAGCGGACTCTTCTACAATGAGCAGTTCTTC; CDR3 protein: CASSLASASGLFYNEQFF
clone size: -; J gene: TRBJ1-6; V gene: TRBV12-3/TRBV12-4; D gene: TRBD1; CDR3 DNA: TGTGCCAGCAGGACAGGGACTGGCTCACCCCTCCACTTT; CDR3 protein: CASRTGTGSPLHF
clone size: many; J gene: TRBJ1-4; V gene: TRBV7-2; D gene: TRBD1; CDR3 DNA: TGTGCCAGCAGCCCAAGACAGGGGGGCAATGAAAAACTGTTTTTT; CDR3 protein: CASSPRQGGNEKLFF
clone size: -; J gene: TRBJ2-5; V gene: TRBV18; D gene: -; CDR3 DNA: TGTGCCAGCTCACCGACCCGGACATCCCAAGAGACCCAGTACTTC; CDR3 protein: CASSPTRTSQETQYF
clone size: -; J gene: TRBJ1-6; V gene: TRBV7-8; D gene: TRBD1; CDR3 DNA: TGTGCCAGCAAAGGAGGGACAGGGAATTCACCCCTCCACTTT; CDR3 protein: CASKGGTGNSPLHF
clone size: -; J gene: TRBJ2-1; V gene: TRBV13; D gene: -; CDR3 DNA: TGTGCCAGCAGCTTCTCGTCGTGGAATAATGAGCAGTTCTTC; CDR3 protein: CASSFSSWNNEQFF
clone size: few; J gene: TRBJ1-5; V gene: TRBV6-2/TRBV6-3; D gene: -; CDR3 DNA: TGTGCCAGCAGTTACGGACCTATGGGCCCGAATCAGCCCCAGCATTTT; CDR3 protein: CASSYGPMGPNQPQHF
clone size: few; J gene: TRBJ2-1; V gene: TRBV3-1; D gene: -; CDR3 DNA: TGTGCCAGCAGCCCGCAGACCCGGGGGCCTAAGTACAATGAGCAGTTCTTC; CDR3 protein: CASSPQTRGPKYNEQFF
clone size: many; J gene: TRBJ1-3; V gene: TRBV18; D gene: -; CDR3 DNA: TGTGCCAGCTCATCCGATTACAGGGCTGGAAACACCATATATTTT; CDR3 protein: CASSSDYRAGNTIYF
clone size: many; J gene: TRBJ2-1; V gene: TRBV7-3; D gene: TRBD2; CDR3 DNA: TGTGCCAGCAGCTTAACTCTTTCTCTAGCGGGCGAGCAGTTCTTC; CDR3 protein: CASSLTLSLAGEQFF
clone size: -; J gene: TRBJ2-7; V gene: TRBV30; D gene: -; CDR3 DNA: TGTGCCTGGAGTGTGGGACATCCCTACGAGCAGTACTTC; CDR3 protein: CAWSVGHPYEQYF
clone size: many; J gene: TRBJ2-1; V gene: TRBV7-6; D gene: -; CDR3 DNA: TGTGCCAGCAGCTTGGCCGTCCATGAGCAGTTCTTC; CDR3 protein: CASSLAVHEQFF
clone size: few; J gene: TRBJ1-6; V gene: TRBV9; D gene: -; CDR3 DNA: TGTGCCAGCAGCGTAGCCCCCTCAGGGACCAATTCACCCCTCCACTTT; CDR3 protein: CASSVAPSGTNSPLHF
clone size: -; J gene: TRBJ2-5; V gene: TRBV4-3; D gene: TRBD2; CDR3 DNA: TGCGCCAGCAGCCAAGGTCAACTAGCGGGGGGGTACCGGGAGACCCAGTACTTC; CDR3 protein: CASSQGQLAGGYRETQYF
clone size: few; J gene: TRBJ1-5; V gene: TRBV20-1; D gene: -; CDR3 DNA: TGCAGTGCTAGTCCAGGGAGGGGGAATCAGCCCCAGCATTTT; CDR3 protein: CSASPGRGNQPQHF
clone size: few; J gene: TRBJ2-1; V gene: TRBV29-1; D gene: -; CDR3 DNA: TGCAGCGTTACAGGGGACTTCTACAATGAGCAGTTCTTC; CDR3 protein: CSVTGDFYNEQFF
clone size: few; J gene: TRBJ2-5; V gene: TRBV7-2; D gene: TRBD2; CDR3 DNA: TGTGCCACCACCCTCGGGAGGGCCAAAGAGACCCAGTACTTC; CDR3 protein: CATTLGRAKETQYF
clone size: -; J gene: TRBJ1-5; V gene: TRBV19; D gene: -; CDR3 DNA: TGTGCCAGTAGTAACAACCCTCCCGGGGGCGACAATCAGCCCCAGCATTTT; CDR3 protein: CASSNNPPGGDNQPQHF
clone size: few; J gene: TRBJ2-1; V gene: TRBV10-3; D gene: TRBD2; CDR3 DNA: TGTGCCATCAGTGAGTCCGGACTAGCTAGGAATGAGCAGTTCTTC; CDR3 protein: CAISESGLARNEQFF
clone size: -; J gene: TRBJ1-5; V gene: TRBV19; D gene: -; CDR3 DNA: TGTGCCAGTAGTATAGTCTCCGGGATTAGCAATCAGCCCCAGCATTTT; CDR3 protein: CASSIVSGISNQPQHF
clone size: many; J gene: TRBJ2-1; V gene: TRBV5-4; D gene: TRBD2; CDR3 DNA: TGTGCCAGCAGCTTGTGGCTAGCGGGAGGGCGGGATGAGCAGTTCTTC; CDR3 protein: CASSLWLAGGRDEQFF
clone size: -; J gene: TRBJ1-1; V gene: TRBV11-3; D gene: -; CDR3 DNA: TGTGCCAGCAGCTCCACCAGGGGCATGAACACTGAAGCTTTCTTT; CDR3 protein: CASSSTRGMNTEAFF
clone size: few; J gene: TRBJ2-5; V gene: TRBV5-1; D gene: -; CDR3 DNA: TGCGCCAGCAGCTTGCGTACAAAGAGCGGAGAGACCCAGTACTTC; CDR3 protein: CASSLRTKSGETQYF
clone size: few; J gene: TRBJ2-3; V gene: TRBV12-3/TRBV12-4; D gene: -; CDR3 DNA: TGTGCCAGCAGTTTAGCTCCAGGGGCGACTAGCACAGATACGCAGTATTTT; CDR3 protein: CASSLAPGATSTDTQYF
clone size: -; J gene: TRBJ1-4; V gene: TRBV12-3/TRBV12-4; D gene: -; CDR3 DNA: TGTGCCAGCCAATCTTCCGAAGGCGGCGGGAGAGGACTGTTTTTT; CDR3 protein: CASQSSEGGGRGLFF
clone size: -; J gene: TRBJ2-7; V gene: TRBV5-6; D gene: -; CDR3 DNA: TGTGCCAGCAGCTTCGAGGCGACCGTCTCCTACGAGCAGTACTTC; CDR3 protein: CASSFEATVSYEQYF